Listed here is a single T cell receptor beta chain. The record originates from a study of memory CD8 T cells in hepatitis C reinfection. Study as a whole: HCV reinfection: RNA-positive following two negative tests at least 60 days apart.

Germline V gene lookup returns CDR1 MNHEY and CDR2 SVGAGI. V trimming: 4 bases; J trimming: 9 bases; junction bases outside the gene matches: 9. The CDR3 spans 13 residues. Time point meaning: peak reinfection, 3 to 8 weeks after reinfection detection. No in vitro expansion preceded TCR sequencing of the sorted cells. Measured with immunoSEQ multiplex PCR; TCRdb has only the in-frame clones, and not every one. Here the sample spans some 40,000 clones, 88% being singletons. The chain links TRBV6-5 to TRBJ2-7, with TRBD1 matching 7 bases. This TCR was sampled from a young man with hepatitis C virus infection. Specimen: naive CD8+ T cells sorted from blood. The CDR3 reads CASSLSDRFLQYF. The CDR3 bases are TGTGCCAGCAGTTTGTCGGACAGGTTTTTGCAGTACTTC.